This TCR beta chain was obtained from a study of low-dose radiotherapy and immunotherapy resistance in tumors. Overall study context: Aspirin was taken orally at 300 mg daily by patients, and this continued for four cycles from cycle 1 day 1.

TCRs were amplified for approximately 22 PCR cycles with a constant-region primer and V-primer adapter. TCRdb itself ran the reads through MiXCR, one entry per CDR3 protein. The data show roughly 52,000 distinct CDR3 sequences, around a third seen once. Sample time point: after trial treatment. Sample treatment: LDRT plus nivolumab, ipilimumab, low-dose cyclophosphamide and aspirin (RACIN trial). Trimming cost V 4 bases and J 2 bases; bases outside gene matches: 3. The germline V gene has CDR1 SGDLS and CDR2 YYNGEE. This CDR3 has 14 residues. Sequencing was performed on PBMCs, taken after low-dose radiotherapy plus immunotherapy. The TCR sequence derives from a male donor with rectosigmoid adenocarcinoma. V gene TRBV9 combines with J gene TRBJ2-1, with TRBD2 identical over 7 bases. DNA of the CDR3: TGTGCCAGCAGCCTCGGGACTACCTACAATGAGCAGTTCTTC. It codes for CASSLGTTYNEQFF.